The rows below give T cell receptor beta chains drawn from one sample of a study of shared clonotypes between healthy human individuals. Using immunoSEQ multiplex PCR, the repertoire was profiled, and TCRdb retains in-frame clones only, with some absent. This repertoire shows roughly 2.5 million clones, approximately 94% found once; its top ten account for around 0.15%. The sequenced sample was naive CD4+ T cells sorted from blood. These TCRs come from a young man in good health. The CDR3 runs from the conserved cysteine through the conserved F or W. A D gene is named only where the DNA matches it firmly. Rows give clone size only sometimes, using once, few, many, or a class for an expanded clone.

>TRBV6-1|.|.|TRBJ2-7
TGTGCCAGCAGTGAACTAGGGGGTAGGTACGAGCAGTACTTC
CASSELGGRYEQYF
>TRBV7-9|once|TRBD2|TRBJ2-1
TGTGCCAGCAGCTTGGATAGCGGGGGGAGGGACAATGAGCAGTTCTTC
CASSLDSGGRDNEQFF
>TRBV19|.|.|TRBJ2-7
TGTGCCAGTAGTTTTTCGGCGGGTGACCTGTTCTCCTACGAGCAGTACTTC
CASSFSAGDLFSYEQYF
>TRBV30|.|TRBD1|TRBJ2-1
TGTGCCTGGAGCCCCGCCCCCGGACAGGACAATGAGCAGTTCTTC
CAWSPAPGQDNEQFF
>TRBV5-6|.|TRBD1|TRBJ1-2
TGTGCCAGCAGCTGGACAGGCTATGGCTACACCTTC
CASSWTGYGYTF
>TRBV10-3|.|.|TRBJ2-3
TGTGCCATCGCGCAGGGGACAGATACGCAGTATTTT
CAIAQGTDTQYF
>TRBV4-2|.|.|TRBJ2-6
TGTGCCAGCAGCCTTACCGGACAGAACTCTGGGGCCAACGTCCTGACTTTC
CASSLTGQNSGANVLTF
>TRBV19|few|TRBD1|TRBJ1-2
TGTGCCAGTAGTATCCCGGGACAGGGCGGCTATGGCTACACCTTC
CASSIPGQGGYGYTF
>TRBV11-2|few|.|TRBJ2-1
TGTGCCAGCAGCCGAGAACCGCTAGTTTTCTCCTACAATGAGCAGTTCTTC
CASSREPLVFSYNEQFF
>TRBV4-3|once|.|TRBJ2-7
TGCGCCAGCAGCAGGACAGTTACCTACGAGCAGTACTTC
CASSRTVTYEQYF